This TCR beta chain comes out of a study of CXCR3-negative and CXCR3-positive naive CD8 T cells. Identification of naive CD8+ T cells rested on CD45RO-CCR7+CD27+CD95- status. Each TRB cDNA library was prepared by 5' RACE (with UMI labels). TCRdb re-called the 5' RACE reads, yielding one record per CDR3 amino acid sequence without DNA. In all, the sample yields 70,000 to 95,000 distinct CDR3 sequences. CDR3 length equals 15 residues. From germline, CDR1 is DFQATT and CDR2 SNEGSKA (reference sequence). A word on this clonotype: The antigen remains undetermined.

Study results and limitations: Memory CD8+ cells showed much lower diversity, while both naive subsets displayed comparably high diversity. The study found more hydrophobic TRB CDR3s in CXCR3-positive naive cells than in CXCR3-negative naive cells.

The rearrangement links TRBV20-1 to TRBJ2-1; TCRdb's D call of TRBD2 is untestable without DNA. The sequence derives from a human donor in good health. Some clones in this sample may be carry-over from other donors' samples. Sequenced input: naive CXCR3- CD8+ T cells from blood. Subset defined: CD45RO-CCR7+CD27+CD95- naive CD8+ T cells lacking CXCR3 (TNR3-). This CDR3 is CSARDWASGSYEQFF.